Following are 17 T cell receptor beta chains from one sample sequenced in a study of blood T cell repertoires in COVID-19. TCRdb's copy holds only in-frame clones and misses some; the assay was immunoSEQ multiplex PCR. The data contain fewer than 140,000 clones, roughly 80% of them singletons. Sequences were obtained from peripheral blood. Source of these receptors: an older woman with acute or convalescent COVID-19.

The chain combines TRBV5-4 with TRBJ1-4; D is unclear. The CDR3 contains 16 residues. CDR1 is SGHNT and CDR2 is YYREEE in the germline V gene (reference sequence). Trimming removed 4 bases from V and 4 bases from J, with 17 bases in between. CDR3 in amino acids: CASSPTLGGGNEKLFF. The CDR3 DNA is TGTGCCAGCAGCCCCACCCTCGGAGGAGGTAATGAAAAACTGTTTTTT.

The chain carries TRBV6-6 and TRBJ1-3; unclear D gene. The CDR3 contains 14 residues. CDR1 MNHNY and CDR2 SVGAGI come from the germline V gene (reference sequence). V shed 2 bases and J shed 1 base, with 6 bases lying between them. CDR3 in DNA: TGTGCCAGCAGTTACGCGGGGTCTGGAAACACCATATATTTT. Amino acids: CASSYAGSGNTIYF.

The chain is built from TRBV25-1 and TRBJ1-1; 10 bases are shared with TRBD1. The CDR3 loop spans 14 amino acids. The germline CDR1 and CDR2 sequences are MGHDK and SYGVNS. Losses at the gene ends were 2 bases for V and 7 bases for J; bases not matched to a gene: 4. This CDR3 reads CASSEDRGQIEAFF. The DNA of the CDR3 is TGTGCCAGCAGTGAAGACAGGGGGCAGATTGAAGCTTTCTTT.

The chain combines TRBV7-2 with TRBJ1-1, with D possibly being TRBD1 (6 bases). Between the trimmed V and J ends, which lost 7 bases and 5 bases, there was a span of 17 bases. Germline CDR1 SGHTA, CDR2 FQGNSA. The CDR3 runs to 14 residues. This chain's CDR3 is CASTQNIQGTEAFF. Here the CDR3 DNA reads TGTGCCAGCACCCAAAATATACAGGGTACTGAAGCTTTCTTT.

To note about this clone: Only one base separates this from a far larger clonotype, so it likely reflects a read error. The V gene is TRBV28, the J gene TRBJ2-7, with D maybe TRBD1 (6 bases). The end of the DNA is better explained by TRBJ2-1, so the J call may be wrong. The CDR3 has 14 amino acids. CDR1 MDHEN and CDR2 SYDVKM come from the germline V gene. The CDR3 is CASSLGTGPREQFF. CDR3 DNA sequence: TGTGCCAGCAGTTTAGGTACAGGGCCGCGAGAGCAGTTCTTC.

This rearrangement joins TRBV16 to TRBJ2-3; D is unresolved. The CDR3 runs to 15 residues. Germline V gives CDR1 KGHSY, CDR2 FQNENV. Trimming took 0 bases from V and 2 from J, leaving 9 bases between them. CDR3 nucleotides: TGTGCCAGCAGCCAATCTGCACAGAACACAGATACGCAGTATTTT. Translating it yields CASSQSAQNTDTQYF.

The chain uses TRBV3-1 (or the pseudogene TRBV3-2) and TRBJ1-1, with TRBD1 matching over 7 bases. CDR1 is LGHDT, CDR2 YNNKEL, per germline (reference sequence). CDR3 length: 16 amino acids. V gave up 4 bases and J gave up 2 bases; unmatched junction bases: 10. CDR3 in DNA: TGTGCCAGCAGCCCCCCCCGACAGGGTGGTAACACTGAAGCTTTCTTT. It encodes CASSPPRQGGNTEAFF.

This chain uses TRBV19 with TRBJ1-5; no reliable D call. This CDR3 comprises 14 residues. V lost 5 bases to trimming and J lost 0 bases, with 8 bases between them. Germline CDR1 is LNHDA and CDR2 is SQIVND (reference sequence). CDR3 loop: CASSPQDSNQPQHF. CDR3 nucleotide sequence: TGTGCCAGTAGTCCCCAGGATAGCAATCAGCCCCAGCATTTT.

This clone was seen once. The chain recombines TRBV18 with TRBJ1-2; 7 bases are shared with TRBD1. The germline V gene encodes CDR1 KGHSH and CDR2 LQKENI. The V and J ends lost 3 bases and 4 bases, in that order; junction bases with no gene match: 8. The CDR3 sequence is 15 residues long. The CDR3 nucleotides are TGTGCCAGCTCACCGGCCAACAGGGGACCCTATGGCTACACCTTC. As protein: CASSPANRGPYGYTF.

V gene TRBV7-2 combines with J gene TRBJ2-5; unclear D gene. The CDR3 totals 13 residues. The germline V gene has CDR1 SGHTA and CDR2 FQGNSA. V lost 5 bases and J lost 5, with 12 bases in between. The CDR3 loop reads CASSLLGFETQYF. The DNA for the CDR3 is TGTGCCAGCAGCCTTCTAGGTTTTGAGACCCAGTACTTC.

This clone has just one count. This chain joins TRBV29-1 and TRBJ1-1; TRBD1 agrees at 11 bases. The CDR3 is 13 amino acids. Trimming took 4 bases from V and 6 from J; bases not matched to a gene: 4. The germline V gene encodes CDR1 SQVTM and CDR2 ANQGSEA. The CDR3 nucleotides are TGCAGCGTTGTAAGGACAGGGGGCTCTGAAGCTTTCTTT. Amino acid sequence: CSVVRTGGSEAFF.

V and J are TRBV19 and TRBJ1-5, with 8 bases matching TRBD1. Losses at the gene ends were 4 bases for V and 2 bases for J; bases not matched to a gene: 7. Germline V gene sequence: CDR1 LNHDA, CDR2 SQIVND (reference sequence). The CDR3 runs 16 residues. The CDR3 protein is CASSKNPGQGNQPQHF. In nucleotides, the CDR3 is TGTGCCAGTAGTAAAAATCCGGGACAGGGCAATCAGCCCCAGCATTTT.

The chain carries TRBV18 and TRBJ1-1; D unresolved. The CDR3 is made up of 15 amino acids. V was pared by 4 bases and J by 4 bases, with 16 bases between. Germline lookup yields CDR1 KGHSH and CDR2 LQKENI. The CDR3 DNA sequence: TGTGCCAGCTCACGGGAGAGGCACGTTGGCACTGAAGCTTTCTTT. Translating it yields CASSRERHVGTEAFF.

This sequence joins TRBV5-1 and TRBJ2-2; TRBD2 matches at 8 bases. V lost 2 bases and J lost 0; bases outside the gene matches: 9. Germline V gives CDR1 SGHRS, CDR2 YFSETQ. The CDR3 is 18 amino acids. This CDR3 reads CASSFPSGQASNTGELFF. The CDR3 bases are TGCGCCAGCAGCTTCCCTAGCGGGCAAGCATCGAACACCGGGGAGCTGTTTTTT.

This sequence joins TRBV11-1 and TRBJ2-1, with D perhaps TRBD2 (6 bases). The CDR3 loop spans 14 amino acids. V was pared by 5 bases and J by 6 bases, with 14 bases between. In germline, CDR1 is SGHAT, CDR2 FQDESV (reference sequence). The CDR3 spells CASSKTSGTNEQFF. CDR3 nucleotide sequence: TGTGCCAGCAGCAAGACTAGTGGGACCAATGAGCAGTTCTTC.

CDR3: CASSGETGDYNEQFF. The CDR3 DNA reads as TGTGCCAGCAGTGGGGAGACGGGGGATTACAATGAGCAGTTCTTC. The V gene is TRBV2, the J gene TRBJ2-1, with D maybe TRBD2 (6 bases). Between the trimmed V and J ends, which lost 4 bases and 4 bases, there was a span of 14 bases. The CDR3 has 15 amino acids. The germline V gene encodes CDR1 SNHLY and CDR2 FYNNEI.

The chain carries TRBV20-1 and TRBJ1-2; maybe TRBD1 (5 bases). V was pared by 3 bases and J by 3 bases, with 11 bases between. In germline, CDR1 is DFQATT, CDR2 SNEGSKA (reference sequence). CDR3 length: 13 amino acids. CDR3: CSASPGLYYGYTF. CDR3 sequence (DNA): TGCAGTGCTAGTCCAGGGCTTTACTATGGCTACACCTTC.